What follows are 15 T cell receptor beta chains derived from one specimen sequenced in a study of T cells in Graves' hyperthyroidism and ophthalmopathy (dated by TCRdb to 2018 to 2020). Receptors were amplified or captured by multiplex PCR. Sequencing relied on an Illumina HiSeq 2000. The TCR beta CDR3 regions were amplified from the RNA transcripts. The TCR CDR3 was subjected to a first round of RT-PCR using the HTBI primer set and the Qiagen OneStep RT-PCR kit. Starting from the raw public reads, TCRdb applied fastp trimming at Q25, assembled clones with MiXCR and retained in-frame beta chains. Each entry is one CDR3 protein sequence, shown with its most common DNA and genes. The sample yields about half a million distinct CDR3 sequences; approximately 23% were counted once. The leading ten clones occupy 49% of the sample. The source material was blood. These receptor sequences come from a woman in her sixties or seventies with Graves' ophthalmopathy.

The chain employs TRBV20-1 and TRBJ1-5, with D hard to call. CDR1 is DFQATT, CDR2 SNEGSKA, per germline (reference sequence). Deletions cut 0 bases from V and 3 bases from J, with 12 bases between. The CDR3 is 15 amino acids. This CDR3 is CSARDQGGVNQPQHF. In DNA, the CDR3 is TGCAGTGCTAGAGACCAAGGCGGGGTCAATCAGCCCCAGCATTTT.

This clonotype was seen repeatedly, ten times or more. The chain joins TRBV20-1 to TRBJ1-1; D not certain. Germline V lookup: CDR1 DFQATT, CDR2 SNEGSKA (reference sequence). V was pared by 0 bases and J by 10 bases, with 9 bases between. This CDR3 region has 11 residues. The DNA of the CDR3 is TGCAGTGCTAGAGATCTCATAGCAGCTTTCTTT. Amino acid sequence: CSARDLIAAFF.

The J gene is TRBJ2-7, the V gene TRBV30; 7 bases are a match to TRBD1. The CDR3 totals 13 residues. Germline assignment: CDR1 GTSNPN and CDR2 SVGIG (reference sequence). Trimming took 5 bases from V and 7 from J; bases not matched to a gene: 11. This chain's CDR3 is CAWDRQGVREQYF. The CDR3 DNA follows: TGTGCCTGGGATCGGCAGGGGGTAAGGGAGCAGTACTTC.

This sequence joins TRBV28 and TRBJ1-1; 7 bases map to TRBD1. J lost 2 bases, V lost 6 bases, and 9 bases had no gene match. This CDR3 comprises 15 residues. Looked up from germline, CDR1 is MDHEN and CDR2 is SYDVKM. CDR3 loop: CASRRQGGGNTEAFF. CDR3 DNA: TGTGCCAGCAGACGACAGGGTGGGGGTAACACTGAAGCTTTCTTT. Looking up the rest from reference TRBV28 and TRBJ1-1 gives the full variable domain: DVKVTQSSRYLVKRTGEKVFLECVQDMDHENMFWYRQDPGLGLRLIYFSYDVKMKEKGDIPEGYSVSREKKERFSLILESASTNQTSMYLCASRRQGGGNTEAFFGQGTRLTVV.

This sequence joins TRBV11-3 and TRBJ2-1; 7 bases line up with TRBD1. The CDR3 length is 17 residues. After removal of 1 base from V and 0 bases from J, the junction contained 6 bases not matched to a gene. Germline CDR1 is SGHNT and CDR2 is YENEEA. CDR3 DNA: TGTGCCAGCAGCTTAGGACCCGGGACAGTCTCCTACAATGAGCAGTTCTTC. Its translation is CASSLGPGTVSYNEQFF.

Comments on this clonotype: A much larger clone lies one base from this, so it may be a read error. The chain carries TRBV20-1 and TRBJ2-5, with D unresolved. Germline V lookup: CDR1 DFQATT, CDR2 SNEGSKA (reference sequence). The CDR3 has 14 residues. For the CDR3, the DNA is TGCAGTGGGCTCGGCGGAGATACACAAGAGACCCAGCACTTC. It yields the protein CSGLGGDTQETQHF.

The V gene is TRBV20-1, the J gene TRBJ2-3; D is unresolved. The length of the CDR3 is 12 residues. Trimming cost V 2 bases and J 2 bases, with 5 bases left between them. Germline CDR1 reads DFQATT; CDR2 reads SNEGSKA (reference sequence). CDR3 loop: CSARRNTDTQYF. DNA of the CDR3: TGCAGTGCTAGAAGAAACACAGATACGCAGTATTTT.

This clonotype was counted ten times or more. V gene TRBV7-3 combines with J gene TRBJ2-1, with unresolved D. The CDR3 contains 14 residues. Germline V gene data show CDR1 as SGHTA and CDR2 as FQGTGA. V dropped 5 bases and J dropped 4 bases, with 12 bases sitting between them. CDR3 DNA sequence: TGTGCCAGCAGCCCATCCCCTGGGTACAATGAGCAGTTCTTC. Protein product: CASSPSPGYNEQFF.

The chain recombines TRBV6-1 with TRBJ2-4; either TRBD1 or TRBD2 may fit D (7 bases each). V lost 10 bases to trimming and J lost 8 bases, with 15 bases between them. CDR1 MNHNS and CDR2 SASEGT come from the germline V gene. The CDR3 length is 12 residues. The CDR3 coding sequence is TGTGCCACCAGGGGGGGTGGGGACATTCAGTACTTC. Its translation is CATRGGGDIQYF.

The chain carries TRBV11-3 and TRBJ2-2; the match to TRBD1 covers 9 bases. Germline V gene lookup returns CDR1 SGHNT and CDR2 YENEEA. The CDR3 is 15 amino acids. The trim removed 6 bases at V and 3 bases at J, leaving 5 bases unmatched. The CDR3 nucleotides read TGTGCCAGCAGGTCGGGGACAGGGTACACCGGGGAGCTGTTTTTT. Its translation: CASRSGTGYTGELFF.

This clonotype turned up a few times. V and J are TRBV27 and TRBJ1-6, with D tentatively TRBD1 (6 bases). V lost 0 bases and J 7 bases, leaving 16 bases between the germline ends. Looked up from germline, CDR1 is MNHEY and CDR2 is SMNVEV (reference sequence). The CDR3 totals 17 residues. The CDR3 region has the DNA TGTGCCAGCAGTTTATCACCCCCGGGGGGCAACAATTCACCCCTCCACTTT. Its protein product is CASSLSPPGGNNSPLHF.

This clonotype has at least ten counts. The CDR3 reads CASEGAWTEAFF. In nucleotides, the CDR3 is TGTGCCAGCGAGGGGGCATGGACTGAAGCTTTCTTT. This chain uses TRBV12-3 or TRBV12-4 with TRBJ1-1; 7 nucleotides match TRBD1. The J segment lost 5 bases and the V segment lost 8 bases, leaving 5 bases of the junction unmatched. The CDR3 is 12 amino acids.

The CDR3 sequence: CASSEGQGKNEQYF. The CDR3 DNA sequence: TGTGCCAGCAGTGAAGGACAGGGTAAAAACGAGCAGTACTTC. The chain carries TRBV25-1 and TRBJ2-7; TRBD1 agrees at 8 bases. Trimming removed 2 bases from V and 5 bases from J; junction bases left unmatched: 5. CDR3 length: 14 residues. CDR1 and CDR2 from the germline V gene are MGHDK and SYGVNS.

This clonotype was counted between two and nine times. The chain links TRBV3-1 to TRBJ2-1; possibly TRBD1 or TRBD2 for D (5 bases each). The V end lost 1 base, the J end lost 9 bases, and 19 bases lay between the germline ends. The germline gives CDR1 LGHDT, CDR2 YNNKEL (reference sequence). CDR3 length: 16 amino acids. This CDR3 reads CASSQVSGTQAGEQFF. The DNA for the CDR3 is TGTGCCAGCAGCCAAGTTTCCGGGACCCAAGCCGGTGAGCAGTTCTTC.

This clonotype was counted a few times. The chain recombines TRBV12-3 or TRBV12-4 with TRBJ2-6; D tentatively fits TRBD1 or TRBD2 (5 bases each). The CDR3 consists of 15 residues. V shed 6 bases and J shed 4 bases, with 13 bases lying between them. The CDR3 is CASSGDPRGANVLTF. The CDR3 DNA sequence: TGTGCCAGCAGCGGGGACCCCAGAGGGGCCAACGTCCTGACTTTC.